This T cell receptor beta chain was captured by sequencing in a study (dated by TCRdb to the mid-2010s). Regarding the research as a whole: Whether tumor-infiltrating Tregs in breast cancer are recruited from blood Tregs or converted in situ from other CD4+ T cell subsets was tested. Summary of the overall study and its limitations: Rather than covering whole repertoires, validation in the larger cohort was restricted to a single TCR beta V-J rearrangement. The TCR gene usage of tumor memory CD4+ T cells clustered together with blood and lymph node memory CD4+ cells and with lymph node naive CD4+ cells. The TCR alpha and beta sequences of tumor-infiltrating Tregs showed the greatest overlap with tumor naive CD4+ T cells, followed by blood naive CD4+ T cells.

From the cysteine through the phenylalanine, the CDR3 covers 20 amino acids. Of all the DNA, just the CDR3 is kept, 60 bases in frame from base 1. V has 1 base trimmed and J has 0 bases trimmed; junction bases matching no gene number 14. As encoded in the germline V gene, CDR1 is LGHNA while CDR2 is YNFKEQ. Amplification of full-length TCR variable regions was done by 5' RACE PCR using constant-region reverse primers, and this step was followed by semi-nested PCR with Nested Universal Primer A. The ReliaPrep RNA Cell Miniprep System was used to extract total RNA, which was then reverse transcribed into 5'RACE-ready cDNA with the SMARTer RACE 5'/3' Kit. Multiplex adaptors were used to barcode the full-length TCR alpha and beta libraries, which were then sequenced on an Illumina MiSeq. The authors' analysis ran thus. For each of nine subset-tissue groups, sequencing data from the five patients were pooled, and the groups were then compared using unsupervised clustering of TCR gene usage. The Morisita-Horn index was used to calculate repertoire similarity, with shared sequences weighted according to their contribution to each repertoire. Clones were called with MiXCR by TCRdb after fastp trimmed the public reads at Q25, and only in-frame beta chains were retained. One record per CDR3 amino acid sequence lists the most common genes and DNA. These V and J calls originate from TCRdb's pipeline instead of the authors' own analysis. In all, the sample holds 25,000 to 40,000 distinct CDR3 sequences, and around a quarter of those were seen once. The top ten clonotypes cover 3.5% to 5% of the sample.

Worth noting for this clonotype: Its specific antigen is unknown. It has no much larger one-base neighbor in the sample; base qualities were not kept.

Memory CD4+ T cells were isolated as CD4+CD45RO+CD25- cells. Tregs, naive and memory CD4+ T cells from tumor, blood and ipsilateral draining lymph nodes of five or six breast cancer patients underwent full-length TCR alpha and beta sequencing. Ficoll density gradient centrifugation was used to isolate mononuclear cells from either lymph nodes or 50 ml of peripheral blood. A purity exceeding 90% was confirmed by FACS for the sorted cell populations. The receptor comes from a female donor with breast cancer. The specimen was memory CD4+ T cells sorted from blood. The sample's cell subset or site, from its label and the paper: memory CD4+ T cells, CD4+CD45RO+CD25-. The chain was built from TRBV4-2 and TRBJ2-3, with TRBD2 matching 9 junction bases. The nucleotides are TGTGCCAGCAGCCAAGTCGGTGAGGCTAGCGGGGACCCTAGCACAGATACGCAGTATTTT. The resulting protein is CASSQVGEASGDPSTDTQYF.